The clone carrying this T cell receptor beta chain was recorded at least ten times. The data stem from a study of T-cell reconstitution after alpha-beta-depleted transplantation in children. Construction of the TCRbeta library involved unique molecular identifiers. TCRdb reprocessed the PCR reads with MiXCR, giving one entry per CDR3 protein. The table has roughly 100,000 distinct CDR3 sequences, 6% to 9% seen once. The length of the CDR3 is 14 residues. The trim removed 8 bases at V and 0 bases at J, leaving 8 bases unmatched. Germline loops: CDR1 SQVTM, CDR2 ANQGSEA. The chain joins TRBV29-1 to TRBJ2-3, with 7 bases that match TRBD2. The sequencing here drew on PBMCs, taken before TCRalphabeta/CD19-depleted stem cell transplant. This sequence was found in a boy aged 2-15 years with acute lymphoblastic leukemia, due to receive a stem cell transplant. CDR3 sequence reads: CSPNSGPSTDTQYF. The CDR3 bases are TGCAGCCCCAATAGCGGGCCGAGCACAGATACGCAGTATTTT.